These 29 T cell receptor beta chains came from one sample sequenced in a study of T cell changes during pregnancy in multiple sclerosis. Some clones are missing from TCRdb's copy, which holds only in-frame ones; the method was immunoSEQ multiplex PCR. Of under 95,000 clones in the sample, roughly 91% were seen once. The source material was peripheral blood, sampled after pregnancy. The source is a female donor in good health, enrolled as a control in a pregnancy study.

This chain joins TRBV29-1 and TRBJ2-3, with 14 nucleotides matching TRBD2. CDR3 length: 15 amino acids. Germline lookup yields CDR1 SQVTM and CDR2 ANQGSEA. V lost 6 bases, J lost 1 base, and 3 bases stayed unmatched. Here the CDR3 DNA reads TGCAGCGTGGAGGGACTAGCGGGGGGCACAGATACGCAGTATTTT. Translation: CSVEGLAGGTDTQYF.

The CDR3 DNA reads TGTGCCAGCAGAAAAGGGTATAGCGGGACCGACAATGAGCAGTTCTTC. Translated: CASRKGYSGTDNEQFF. The J gene is TRBJ2-1, the V gene TRBV6-6, with 8 bases aligning to TRBD2. The CDR3 totals 16 residues. From germline, CDR1 is MNHNY and CDR2 SVGAGI (reference sequence). Trimming took 6 bases from V and 5 from J; bases not matched to a gene: 12.

The V call is TRBV7-2, the J call TRBJ2-3, with 12 bases matching TRBD2. Trimming removed 5 bases from V and 4 bases from J; junction bases left unmatched: 4. CDR3 length: 15 residues. The V gene's germline CDR1 is SGHTA and CDR2 FQGNSA. The CDR3 region is CASSGLAGTPDTQYF. The CDR3 region has the DNA TGTGCCAGCAGCGGACTAGCGGGGACCCCAGATACGCAGTATTTT.

The chain links TRBV27 to TRBJ2-1; 8 positions agree with TRBD2. This CDR3 is built from 18 residues. In germline, CDR1 is MNHEY, CDR2 SMNVEV (reference sequence). The junction had 12 bases not matched to a gene; V was cut back by 1 base and J by 4 bases. CDR3 in DNA: TGTGCCAGCAGTTTATTGCGGGGGGCCCCTCGACCTTACAATGAGCAGTTCTTC. It is translated as CASSLLRGAPRPYNEQFF.

The rearrangement uses TRBV6-1 and TRBJ1-1; 7 nucleotides align to TRBD1. Unmatched junction bases numbered 11, after V lost 6 bases and J lost 7 bases. CDR3 size: 14 residues. Germline lookup yields CDR1 MNHNS and CDR2 SASEGT. DNA for the CDR3: TGTGCCAGCAGGGTAGGCACGGGACAGTATGAAGCTTTCTTT. Protein sequence: CASRVGTGQYEAFF.

This chain connects TRBV7-3 to TRBJ1-1, with unresolved D. The germline V gene has CDR1 SGHTA and CDR2 FQGTGA. V gave up 2 bases and J gave up 6 bases, with 13 bases separating them. The CDR3 consists of 14 residues. CDR3 in amino acids: CASSLSRDMAEAFF. The CDR3 region has the DNA TGTGCCAGCAGCTTATCCCGCGATATGGCTGAAGCTTTCTTT.

The chain employs TRBV5-6 and TRBJ2-1; 12 nucleotides line up with TRBD2. Trimming removed 2 bases from V and 0 bases from J; junction bases left unmatched: 3. The CDR3 extends over 17 amino acids. The V gene's germline CDR1 is SGHDT and CDR2 YYEEEE. The CDR3 DNA reads TGTGCCAGCAGCTTCGAGACTAGCGGGGGCTCCTACAATGAGCAGTTCTTC. This gives the protein CASSFETSGGSYNEQFF.

In this sample, this clone turned up a few times. J is TRBJ2-7 and V is TRBV9, with 7 bases that match TRBD1. Germline V lookup: CDR1 SGDLS, CDR2 YYNGEE. V was pared by 0 bases and J by 2 bases, with 5 bases of the junction left unmatched. There are 15 residues in the CDR3. CDR3 DNA: TGTGCCAGCAGCGTAGCCCCGGGACAGACCTACGAGCAGTACTTC. It is translated as CASSVAPGQTYEQYF.

Turning to this clone: This sample includes further DNA sequences coding for the same CDR3. V and J are TRBV5-1 and TRBJ2-7; 8 nucleotides match TRBD1. This CDR3 has 15 amino acids. V trimming: 0 bases; J trimming: 2 bases; junction bases outside the gene matches: 4. Germline V CDR1 and CDR2: SGHRS, YFSETQ. CDR3: CASSLGDRGTYEQYF. The CDR3 DNA is TGCGCCAGCAGCTTGGGAGACAGGGGCACCTACGAGCAGTACTTC.

As regards this clone: This could be a read error, since a much larger clone is one nucleotide away. V is TRBV4-3 and J is TRBJ2-7, with D hard to call. Germline V gives CDR1 LGHNA, CDR2 YSLEER. The CDR3 length is 15 residues. Here the CDR3 reads CANSQSARSRGEQYF. Written as DNA, the CDR3 is TGCGCCAACAGCCAATCGGCTCGGTCTCGAGGCGAGCAGTACTTC.

The gene calls are TRBV11-3 and TRBJ2-1, with a possible D match to TRBD1 (6 bases). CDR1 is SGHNT and CDR2 is YENEEA in the germline V gene. V was pared by 2 bases and J by 8 bases, with 13 bases between. The CDR3 has 14 amino acids. The CDR3 here is CASSLSPGQDEQFF. The CDR3 DNA sequence: TGTGCCAGCAGCTTAAGTCCGGGACAAGATGAGCAGTTCTTC.

The chain uses TRBV7-8 and TRBJ2-5; 11 positions agree with TRBD2. The CDR3 is made up of 16 amino acids. Germline loops: CDR1 SGHVS, CDR2 FQNEAQ. V was clipped by 5 bases and J by 3 bases; unmatched bases: 8. The CDR3 coding sequence is TGTGCCAGCAGCCGTTCAGGGACTAGCGGAAAAGAGACCCAGTACTTC. It specifies CASSRSGTSGKETQYF.

The rearrangement links TRBV7-9 to TRBJ2-3; 11 bases match TRBD2. Germline V gene data show CDR1 as SEHNR and CDR2 as FQNEAQ (reference sequence). The V gene end was trimmed by 3 bases and the J gene end by 0 bases; junction bases not matched to a gene: 2. There are 16 residues in the CDR3. The CDR3 here is CASSFSGGGSTDTQYF. The CDR3 bases are TGTGCCAGCAGCTTTAGCGGGGGGGGAAGCACAGATACGCAGTATTTT.

J is TRBJ2-1 and V is TRBV27; TRBD2 matches 8 bases. Germline CDR1 and CDR2: MNHEY and SMNVEV (reference sequence). There are 15 residues in the CDR3. The trim removed 2 bases at V and 6 bases at J, leaving 6 bases unmatched. CDR3 protein: CASSLGGGFSNEQFF. As DNA, the CDR3 is TGTGCCAGCAGTTTAGGCGGGGGGTTTAGCAATGAGCAGTTCTTC.

The genes are TRBV7-2 and TRBJ2-1, with D uncertain. V was pared by 1 base and J by 0 bases, with 7 bases between. Germline V CDR1 and CDR2: SGHTA, FQGNSA. The CDR3 has 15 residues. CDR3 bases: TGTGCCAGCAGCTTAGGAGTAACCTCCTACAATGAGCAGTTCTTC. It specifies CASSLGVTSYNEQFF. The variable domain in full, completed from reference TRBV7-2 and TRBJ2-1, reads GAGVSQSPSNKVTEKGKDVELRCDPISGHTALYWYRQSLGQGLEFLIYFQGNSAPDKSGLPSDRFSAERTGGSVSTLTIQRTQQEDSAVYLCASSLGVTSYNEQFFGPGTRLTVL.

This chain connects TRBV5-1 to TRBJ1-2; 7 nucleotides line up with TRBD1. With 6 bases clipped from V and 14 bases from J, the junction kept 13 bases outside the gene matches. Per the germline V gene, CDR1 is SGHRS and CDR2 is YFSETQ. The CDR3 is 12 residues long. The DNA of the CDR3 is TGCGCCAGCATTGGGGACAGTGGGACGAGGACCTTC. It encodes CASIGDSGTRTF. The full variable domain, rest sourced from reference TRBV5-1 and TRBJ1-2, is KAGVTQTPRYLIKTRGQQVTLSCSPISGHRSVSWYQQTPGQGLQFLFEYFSETQRNKGNFPGRFSGRQFSNSRSEMNVSTLELGDSALYLCASIGDSGTRTFGSGTRLTVV.

With respect to this clone: The CDR3 does not close with the conserved phenylalanine or tryptophan, likely indicating a read error. The DNA is omitted, as the CDR3 cannot be located on it reliably, and the CDR3 follows TCRdb's listing. The genes are TRBV19 and TRBJ2-7; the table gives TRBD1 as D, unverified against the DNA. The V gene's germline CDR1 is LNHDA and CDR2 SQIVND (reference sequence). Termini included, the CDR3 measures 10 amino acids. CDR3 in amino acids: CAIADRDGLR.

In its sample, this clone was seen a few times. V gene TRBV7-2 combines with J gene TRBJ2-7; 14 nucleotides align to TRBD2. Trimming took 4 bases from V and 6 from J; bases not matched to a gene: 5. This CDR3 region has 15 residues. The germline V gene has CDR1 SGHTA and CDR2 FQGNSA. CDR3 sequence (DNA): TGTGCCAGCAGCTACGGACTAGCGGGGGGTCGCGAGCAGTACTTC. Translating gives CASSYGLAGGREQYF.

The genes are TRBV12-2 and TRBJ2-6; the D segment call TRBD1 is taken from the table without a DNA check. TRBV12-2 is recorded as a pseudogene. The CDR3 spans 18 residues. CDR3 protein: CASRSYRGRRSGANVLTF. In nucleotides, the CDR3 is TGTGCAAGTCGCTCCTACAGGGGGCGCAGATCTGGGGCCAACGTCCTGACTTTC.

This chain connects TRBV28 to TRBJ2-7; perhaps TRBD2 as D (7 bases). The CDR3 extends over 15 amino acids. Germline V lookup: CDR1 MDHEN, CDR2 SYDVKM. Trimming removed 4 bases from V and 4 bases from J, with 17 bases in between. The chain's CDR3 is CASSSPGRGKYEQYF. The CDR3 region has the DNA TGTGCCAGCAGTTCCCCTGGGAGGGGGAAATACGAGCAGTACTTC.

This clone was found once. The J gene is TRBJ1-3, the V gene TRBV7-9; D perhaps matches TRBD1 (6 bases). The V gene's germline CDR1 is SEHNR and CDR2 FQNEAQ (reference sequence). CDR3 length: 12 residues. V lost 6 bases and J 8 bases, leaving 11 bases between the germline ends. CDR3 sequence reads: CASSIKGDTIYF. The CDR3 nucleotides are TGTGCCAGCAGTATAAAGGGGGACACCATATATTTT.

The chain uses TRBV9 and TRBJ2-7, with a possible D match to TRBD2 (5 bases). Trimming took off 4 bases at V and 4 bases at J, with 15 bases between the two ends. The germline V gene encodes CDR1 SGDLS and CDR2 YYNGEE. The CDR3 totals 14 residues. CDR3 sequence reads: CASSPSSGVYEQYF. The CDR3 nucleotides are TGTGCCAGCAGCCCCAGTTCCGGGGTGTACGAGCAGTACTTC.

This chain joins TRBV4-2 and TRBJ1-1; D possibly corresponds to TRBD1 (6 bases). Trimming removed 6 bases from V and 1 base from J, with 18 bases in between. CDR3 length: 16 residues. The germline CDR1 and CDR2 sequences are LGHNA and YNFKEQ. The CDR3 protein is CASRPGVGGRNTEAFF. The CDR3 DNA reads as TGTGCCAGCAGACCAGGGGTTGGGGGAAGGAACACTGAAGCTTTCTTT.

This clone was counted a single time. The V gene is TRBV15, the J gene TRBJ1-6; maybe TRBD1 (6 bases). CDR1 is LNHNV and CDR2 is YYDKDF in the germline V gene (reference sequence). V gave up 2 bases and J gave up 8 bases, with 13 bases separating them. The length of the CDR3 is 15 residues. The CDR3 region is CATSRLTGRDSPLHF. In DNA, the CDR3 is TGTGCCACCAGCAGACTCACAGGGAGAGATTCACCCCTCCACTTT.

The J gene is TRBJ2-3, the V gene TRBV20-1, with D unresolved. This CDR3 comprises 10 residues. Per the germline V gene, CDR1 is DFQATT and CDR2 is SNEGSKA (reference sequence). V was cut by 3 bases and J by 10 bases, with 8 bases left in between. The CDR3 reads CSASGPSQYF. CDR3 nucleotides: TGCAGTGCTAGTGGCCCCTCGCAGTATTTT.

The chain uses TRBV6-5 and TRBJ2-1, with 8 positions matching TRBD2. The CDR3 sequence is 16 residues long. From germline, CDR1 is MNHEY and CDR2 SVGAGI. After removal of 2 bases from V and 6 bases from J, the junction contained 9 bases not matched to a gene. The CDR3 coding sequence is TGTGCCAGCAGTTACAAGTACGGGGGGGCACTCAATGAGCAGTTCTTC. It translates to CASSYKYGGALNEQFF.

The chain has TRBV9 and TRBJ2-1; 9 bases are shared with TRBD2. The CDR3 has 13 amino acids. Germline V gene sequence: CDR1 SGDLS, CDR2 YYNGEE. J lost 9 bases, V lost 0 bases, and 1 base had no gene match. The DNA of the CDR3 is TGTGCCAGCAGCGTAGAACTAGCGGGTGAGCAGTTCTTC. Its translation is CASSVELAGEQFF.

This sequence joins TRBV5-1 and TRBJ2-3; TRBD1 agrees at 7 bases. With 0 bases clipped from V and 3 bases from J, the junction kept 4 bases outside the gene matches. Germline V CDR1 and CDR2: SGHRS, YFSETQ. The CDR3 spans 15 residues. The DNA of the CDR3 is TGCGCCAGCAGCTTGGAGGGGGACAGAACAGATACGCAGTATTTT. Protein: CASSLEGDRTDTQYF.

Turning to this clone: Other DNA sequences in the sample encode the same CDR3. The chain couples TRBV20-1 to TRBJ1-2; D is unresolved. The length of the CDR3 is 11 residues. The germline V gene has CDR1 DFQATT and CDR2 SNEGSKA (reference sequence). The CDR3 nucleotides read TGCAGCGCCTATTCCGAACTGAGCTACACCTTC. Protein: CSAYSELSYTF.